The clone carrying this TCR beta chain has a count of ten or more. Its antigen is undetermined. From germline, CDR1 is LGHDT and CDR2 YNNKEL (reference sequence). There are 14 residues in the CDR3. Trimming shortened V by 1 base and J by 1 base, and 7 bases separated the two germline ends. Exclusion of patients followed from uncontrolled infection, other autoimmune disease, pregnancy or lactation. The CDR3 regions of TCR beta were amplified from RNA transcripts. Carried out on the TCR CDR3, a first-round RT-PCR used the HTBI primer set. Each CDR3 protein gets one entry after TCRdb re-called the multiplex PCR reads with MiXCR. The profile shows around 690,000 distinct CDR3 sequences, roughly a sixth of them singletons. The sample comes from a study of T cells in Graves' hyperthyroidism and ophthalmopathy. Whole-study findings and limits: Most thyroid clonotypes expanded above 0.001 appeared in blood too.

The genes are TRBV3-1 and TRBJ1-1; D ambiguous. Material for sequencing was blood. The TCR originated in a man aged 45-65 years with Graves' hyperthyroidism. The CDR3 reads CASSQVAANTEAFF. The CDR3 bases are TGTGCCAGCAGCCAAGTAGCGGCGAACACTGAAGCTTTCTTT.